A selection of T cell receptor beta chains follows, all from one sample in a study of blood T cells in healthy people across ages. TCRdb re-derived calls from the 5' RACE reads in MiXCR, one entry per CDR3 protein. The sample has 600,000 or so distinct CDR3 sequences, about 28% seen once; the top ten hold about 15%. Sequenced material: blood. The receptors come from a woman older than 75 in good health. CDR3s include the opening cysteine and the closing phenylalanine or tryptophan. A D gene is named only where the DNA matches it firmly. The size of a clone is reported for some rows only, either as once, few or many, or as a class for expanded clones.

clone size	D gene	CDR3 length	V gene	J gene	CDR3 DNA	CDR3 protein
many	-	13	TRBV20-1	TRBJ2-7	TGCAGTGCTACCCCGGGACCGGGCTACGAGCAGTACTTC	CSATPGPGYEQYF
many	-	16	TRBV9	TRBJ1-4	TGTGCCAGCAGCATGGACGGGAGCTCAACTAATGAAAAACTGTTTTTT	CASSMDGSSTNEKLFF
-	-	15	TRBV14	TRBJ1-4	TGTGCCAGCAGCTCTCGACAGGCAACTAATGAAAAACTGTTTTTT	CASSSRQATNEKLFF
-	TRBD2	15	TRBV3-1	TRBJ2-7	TGTGCCAGCAGCCGAGGACTAGCGGGGAACTACGAGCAGTACTTC	CASSRGLAGNYEQYF
-	-	16	TRBV6-6	TRBJ1-1	TGTGCCAGCAGTTACGGGCAGGGCCCCGTGAACACTGAAGCTTTCTTT	CASSYGQGPVNTEAFF
-	-	13	TRBV7-3	TRBJ2-5	TGTGCCAGCAGCTCCCGGGTCCAAGAGACCCAGGACTTC	CASSSRVQETQDF
-	-	13	TRBV6-1	TRBJ2-5	TGTGCCAGCAGTGAAGGACAGTGGAATGAGCAGTACTTC	CASSEGQWNEQYF
many	-	13	TRBV6-1	TRBJ1-5	TGTGCCAGCAGTGAAGCTAGCCATCAGCCCCAGCATTTT	CASSEASHQPQHF
few	-	15	TRBV7-2	TRBJ2-2	TGTGCCAGCAAAGAGGAGGGCTCGGTCACCGGGGAGCTGTTTTTT	CASKEEGSVTGELFF
-	TRBD1	15	TRBV3-1	TRBJ2-5	TGTGCCAGCAGCCAAGACCCAGGGGGCTCCATGGAGCAGTACTTC	CASSQDPGGSMEQYF
-	-	15	TRBV5-1	TRBJ2-7	TGCGCTAGCAGCCTCTCCGGGACAACGGCTAACGAGCAGTACTTC	CASSLSGTTANEQYF
few	-	12	TRBV20-1	TRBJ2-5	TGCAGTGTGAGCGCTGTCCAAGGGACCCAGTACTTC	CSVSAVQGTQYF
-	TRBD1	15	TRBV19	TRBJ1-2	TGTGCCAGTAGTATTATGACAGGGGATTATGATGGCTACACCTTC	CASSIMTGDYDGYTF